The 27 T cell receptor beta chains below all came from one sample that was sequenced in a study of blood T cell repertoires in COVID-19. Profiling relied on immunoSEQ multiplex PCR, and the TCRdb table lists in-frame clones only, not all of them. The sample includes around 93,000 clones, about 81% of them seen just once. The sample was peripheral blood. The receptors stem from a man older than 75 with acute or convalescent COVID-19.

The chain uses TRBV7-2 and TRBJ1-1, with a tentative D call TRBD1 (6 bases). The CDR3 sequence is 14 residues long. Between the trimmed V and J ends, which lost 2 bases and 4 bases, there was a span of 11 bases. Germline assignment: CDR1 SGHTA and CDR2 FQGNSA. In nucleotides, the CDR3 is TGTGCCAGCAGCTTACGGTCAGGGGTCACTGAAGCTTTCTTT. It codes for CASSLRSGVTEAFF.

This chain connects TRBV5-4 to TRBJ1-2; 7 bases fit TRBD1. Germline V CDR1 and CDR2: SGHNT, YYREEE (reference sequence). With 4 bases clipped from V and 2 bases from J, the junction kept 8 bases outside the gene matches. CDR3 length: 15 amino acids. CDR3 sequence (DNA): TGTGCCAGCAGCATGGGGACAGACCCCAACTATGGCTACACCTTC. Its translation is CASSMGTDPNYGYTF.

The chain carries TRBV28 and TRBJ1-1; D remains ambiguous. The germline V and J ends were trimmed by 4 bases and 12 bases, with 12 bases remaining between them. The CDR3 covers 11 residues. Germline V CDR1 and CDR2: MDHEN, SYDVKM. CDR3 DNA sequence: TGTGCCAGCAGTTCCCCCCTGGAGACTTTCTTT. Its translation: CASSSPLETFF.

The chain couples TRBV4-2 to TRBJ1-2; TRBD1 matches at 10 bases. CDR1 and CDR2 (germline): LGHNA, YNFKEQ. Trimming at V came to 5 bases and at J to 2 bases, leaving 5 bases not matched to a gene. The CDR3 contains 15 residues. CDR3 DNA sequence: TGTGCCAGCAGCACCGGGACAGGGGAAAACTATGGCTACACCTTC. Its translation: CASSTGTGENYGYTF.

The chain employs TRBV28 and TRBJ2-4; D perhaps matches TRBD1 (5 bases). CDR3 size: 16 residues. Trimming cost V 5 bases and J 0 bases, with 14 bases left between them. Germline loops: CDR1 MDHEN, CDR2 SYDVKM. The CDR3: CASSLGQPLAKNIQYF. The CDR3 DNA reads as TGTGCCAGCAGTCTTGGACAACCTCTAGCCAAAAACATTCAGTACTTC.

This chain connects TRBV5-1 to TRBJ1-2; D gene unclear. Germline V gene data show CDR1 as SGHRS and CDR2 as YFSETQ. The CDR3 sequence is 13 residues long. V dropped 1 base and J dropped 3 bases, with 7 bases sitting between them. CDR3 sequence (DNA): TGCGCCAGCAGCTTGCTCGGGGACTATGGCTACACCTTC. This encodes CASSLLGDYGYTF.

This chain joins TRBV6-5 and TRBJ2-7; 9 bases are shared with TRBD2. The CDR3 covers 15 residues. Germline CDR1 is MNHEY and CDR2 is SVGAGI. After removal of 6 bases from V and 5 bases from J, the junction contained 11 bases not matched to a gene. The CDR3, as DNA: TGTGCCAGCAGGGGGGATTCTAGCGGGACTGACGAGCAGTACTTC. Translated: CASRGDSSGTDEQYF.

A few counts support this clone. The rearrangement links TRBV7-8 to TRBJ2-1; 12 positions agree with TRBD2. The CDR3 sequence is 19 residues long. The V and J ends lost 1 base and 8 bases, in that order; junction bases with no gene match: 15. Per the germline V gene, CDR1 is SGHVS and CDR2 is FQNEAQ. The CDR3 DNA reads as TGTGCCAGCAGCTTAGTCATACTAGCGGGGGGCACTGGGGTGTATGAGCAGTTCTTC. As protein: CASSLVILAGGTGVYEQFF.

The rearrangement joins TRBV5-1 to TRBJ2-5, with 9 bases that match TRBD1. Germline V lookup: CDR1 SGHRS, CDR2 YFSETQ. The V gene end was trimmed by 0 bases and the J gene end by 7 bases; junction bases not matched to a gene: 13. The CDR3 is 17 residues long. CDR3 nucleotides: TGCGCCAGCAGCTTGGTCCCGGGACAGGGTGGCTTAGGGACCCAGTACTTC. This sequence encodes CASSLVPGQGGLGTQYF.

The rearrangement uses TRBV29-1 and TRBJ2-3; TRBD1 is a possible D gene (5 bases). The germline CDR1 and CDR2 sequences are SQVTM and ANQGSEA. The CDR3 contains 11 residues. Trimming stripped 5 bases from V and 7 bases from J, with 10 bases between. The DNA for the CDR3 is TGCAGCGTTACCCAGGGAAATACGCAGTATTTT. The encoded protein is CSVTQGNTQYF.

The chain uses TRBV5-1 and TRBJ2-1, with 14 positions matching TRBD2. Trimming removed 3 bases from V and 1 base from J; junction bases left unmatched: 9. The CDR3 has 19 residues. Germline V gene sequence: CDR1 SGHRS, CDR2 YFSETQ. The CDR3 region is CASSSGLAGASSSYNEQFF. The CDR3 DNA is TGCGCCAGCAGCTCGGGACTAGCGGGAGCCTCCTCGTCCTACAATGAGCAGTTCTTC.

The chain employs TRBV5-1 and TRBJ2-6, with 7 bases aligning to TRBD2. CDR1 and CDR2 (germline): SGHRS, YFSETQ. V trimming: 2 bases; J trimming: 4 bases; junction bases outside the gene matches: 6. This CDR3 comprises 16 residues. The CDR3 DNA sequence: TGCGCCAGCAGCTTCCCGGGGGGATCCGGGGCCAACGTCCTGACTTTC. Translating gives CASSFPGGSGANVLTF.

The V call is TRBV9, the J call TRBJ2-7; TRBD1 matches 9 bases. Trimming at V came to 2 bases and at J to 6 bases, leaving 9 bases not matched to a gene. The CDR3 is made up of 15 amino acids. CDR1 and CDR2 from the germline V gene are SGDLS and YYNGEE. The CDR3 is CASSVQGTGKGEQYF. The CDR3 DNA reads TGTGCCAGCAGCGTCCAGGGGACAGGGAAGGGCGAGCAGTACTTC.

The chain recombines TRBV28 with TRBJ2-7; 9 nucleotides align to TRBD1. The CDR3 runs 15 residues. Germline V gene sequence: CDR1 MDHEN, CDR2 SYDVKM. V was pared by 5 bases and J by 5 bases, with 10 bases of the junction left unmatched. The CDR3 nucleotides are TGTGCCAGCAGTCAGCCACAGGGGGCAACGCACGAGCAGTACTTC. Translated, it gives CASSQPQGATHEQYF.

The chain uses TRBV5-1 and TRBJ2-3; D may be TRBD2 (5 bases). CDR1 is SGHRS and CDR2 is YFSETQ in the germline V gene. This CDR3 comprises 14 residues. V gave up 0 bases and J gave up 2 bases, with 7 bases separating them. For the CDR3, the DNA is TGCGCCAGCAGCTTGGTCGGGAACACAGATACGCAGTATTTT. Its translation: CASSLVGNTDTQYF.

This clone was observed a handful of times. The sample has other DNA sequences that encode this CDR3 too. The chain is built from TRBV7-2 and TRBJ2-5; tentative D call: TRBD2 (5 bases). V gave up 3 bases and J gave up 5 bases, with 10 bases separating them. CDR3 size: 13 residues. Germline CDR1 reads SGHTA; CDR2 reads FQGNSA. The CDR3, as DNA: TGTGCCAGCAGCTTTCGACTAACGGAGACCCAGTACTTC. Amino acids: CASSFRLTETQYF.

This clone was found once. The V gene is TRBV9, the J gene TRBJ1-1; 8 nucleotides align to TRBD1. V was pared by 0 bases and J by 5 bases, with 3 bases of the junction left unmatched. CDR3 length: 14 residues. The germline V gene has CDR1 SGDLS and CDR2 YYNGEE. The CDR3 here is CASSVAGGNTEAFF. DNA of the CDR3: TGTGCCAGCAGCGTAGCAGGGGGCAATACTGAAGCTTTCTTT.

Worth noting for this clone: This may be a read error, as it is one base from a much larger clone. The chain carries TRBV7-9 and TRBJ1-5, with 9 bases fitting TRBD1. The CDR3 is made up of 14 amino acids. The J segment lost 5 bases and the V segment lost 4 bases, leaving 3 bases of the junction unmatched. Germline lookup yields CDR1 SEHNR and CDR2 FQNEAQ (reference sequence). The CDR3 is CASSSGQGYQPQHF. The CDR3 DNA follows: TGTGCCAGCAGCTCGGGACAGGGCTATCAGCCCCAGCATTTT.

This clone occurred a few times. This chain connects TRBV6-2 or TRBV6-3 to TRBJ1-5, with a possible D match to TRBD1 (5 bases). This CDR3 has 14 amino acids. Trimming left V 7 bases short and J 3 bases short, with 13 bases between. From germline, CDR1 is MNHEY and CDR2 SVGEGT. In DNA, the CDR3 is TGTGCCAGCACCCCTTGGGGGGTCAATCAGCCCCAGCATTTT. Encoded protein: CASTPWGVNQPQHF.

V and J are TRBV30 and TRBJ1-1, with a tentative D call TRBD1 (6 bases). Germline values: CDR1 GTSNPN, CDR2 SVGIG (reference sequence). Trimming cost V 8 bases and J 3 bases, with 13 bases left between them. The CDR3 extends over 12 amino acids. The CDR3 spells CAGRGSDTEAFF. CDR3 in DNA: TGTGCCGGAAGGGGGTCGGACACTGAAGCTTTCTTT.

The chain uses TRBV6-5 and TRBJ2-2, with D possibly matching TRBD1 (6 bases). Germline V gene sequence: CDR1 MNHEY, CDR2 SVGAGI. Between the trimmed V and J ends, which lost 1 base and 1 base, there was a span of 7 bases. The CDR3 totals 15 residues. CDR3 nucleotides: TGTGCCAGCAGTTACTTACAGGGGAACACCGGGGAGCTGTTTTTT. This encodes CASSYLQGNTGELFF.

This sequence joins TRBV5-4 and TRBJ2-1, with 9 positions matching TRBD1. Germline-derived CDR1 and CDR2 are SGHNT and YYREEE (reference sequence). The CDR3 runs 14 residues. V shed 2 bases, J shed 7 bases, and the junction held 4 bases outside the gene matches. The CDR3 DNA sequence: TGTGCCAGCAGCTTCCGGGACAGGGTGAATGAGCAGTTCTTC. This codes for CASSFRDRVNEQFF.

This chain connects TRBV5-4 to TRBJ1-2; TRBD1 matches at 7 bases. Germline CDR1 reads SGHNT; CDR2 reads YYREEE (reference sequence). The CDR3 is made up of 13 amino acids. V trimming: 4 bases; J trimming: 7 bases; junction bases outside the gene matches: 7. The CDR3 loop is CASSLTGEGGYTF. DNA of the CDR3: TGTGCCAGCAGCCTTACAGGGGAAGGTGGCTACACCTTC. Supplemented by reference TRBV5-4 and TRBJ1-2, the full variable domain reads ETGVTQSPTHLIKTRGQQVTLRCSSQSGHNTVSWYQQALGQGPQFIFQYYREEENGRGNFPPRFSGLQFPNYSSELNVNALELDDSALYLCASSLTGEGGYTFGSGTRLTVV.

J is TRBJ1-3 and V is TRBV30; the D gene is possibly TRBD1 (6 bases). The CDR3 consists of 15 residues. The V and J ends lost 2 bases and 0 bases respectively, with 11 bases between them. CDR1 and CDR2 (germline): GTSNPN, SVGIG (reference sequence). The CDR3 nucleotides read TGTGCCTGGAGTATTACAGGGATCTCTGGAAACACCATATATTTT. Residues: CAWSITGISGNTIYF.

This sequence joins TRBV9 and TRBJ2-3; TRBD2 might be the D (5 bases). CDR3 length: 16 amino acids. In germline, CDR1 is SGDLS, CDR2 YYNGEE. Trimming cost V 2 bases and J 2 bases, with 15 bases left between them. For the CDR3, the DNA is TGTGCCAGCAGCGTGGGTAGCGCCCTTCCCACAGATACGCAGTATTTT. It is translated as CASSVGSALPTDTQYF. Drawing the rest from reference TRBV9 and TRBJ2-3, the complete variable domain is DSGVTQTPKHLITATGQRVTLRCSPRSGDLSVYWYQQSLDQGLQFLIQYYNGEERAKGNILERFSAQQFPDLHSELNLSSLELGDSALYFCASSVGSALPTDTQYFGPGTRLTVL.

A single count supports this clone. The V call is TRBV18, the J call TRBJ2-1; maybe TRBD1 (5 bases). The CDR3 is made up of 11 amino acids. The germline gives CDR1 KGHSH, CDR2 LQKENI. Trimming stripped 4 bases from V and 9 bases from J, with 7 bases between. The CDR3 protein is CASSQGVEQFF. CDR3 DNA: TGTGCCAGCTCACAAGGGGTTGAGCAGTTCTTC.

This chain uses TRBV5-1 with TRBJ2-6; 9 positions match TRBD1. The germline V gene has CDR1 SGHRS and CDR2 YFSETQ. V lost 4 bases and J lost 2; bases outside the gene matches: 7. The CDR3 has 17 amino acids. The CDR3 is CASSRDRAMAGANVLTF. CDR3 in DNA: TGCGCCAGCAGCAGGGACAGGGCTATGGCTGGGGCCAACGTCCTGACTTTC.